This TCR beta chain comes out of a study of blood T cell repertoires in COVID-19. Study summary: The analysed material was cDNA or gDNA that came from T cells, B-cell-depleted T cells, or PBMCs.

Participants came from roughly 23 US areas, aged roughly 18 to 95 years. Cohorts were determined from participant-reported clinical history. Sequencing used immunoSEQ multiplex PCR; TCRdb keeps in-frame clones, though not all of them. In the table there are around 58,000 clones, around 80% of which are singletons. The CDR3 consists of 16 residues. V was trimmed by 0 bases and J by 0 bases, leaving 13 bases between them. Germline V lookup: CDR1 SGDLS, CDR2 YYNGEE. The chain is built from TRBV9 and TRBJ2-7, with unresolved D. This TCR came from a middle-aged woman with acute COVID-19. The sequencing sample was made of PBMCs or T cells enriched from blood (not recorded which). The CDR3 sequence is CASSVGFSRSSYEQYF. CDR3 bases: TGTGCCAGCAGCGTAGGCTTTAGCCGAAGCTCCTACGAGCAGTACTTC.